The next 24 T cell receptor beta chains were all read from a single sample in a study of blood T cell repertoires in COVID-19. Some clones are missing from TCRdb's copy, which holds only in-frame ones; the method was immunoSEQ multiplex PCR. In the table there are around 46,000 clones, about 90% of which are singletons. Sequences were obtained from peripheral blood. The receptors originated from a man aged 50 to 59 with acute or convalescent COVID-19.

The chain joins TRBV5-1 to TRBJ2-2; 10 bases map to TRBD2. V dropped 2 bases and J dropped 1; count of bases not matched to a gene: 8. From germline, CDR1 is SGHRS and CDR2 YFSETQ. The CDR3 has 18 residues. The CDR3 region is CASSFIRLAGGNTGELFF. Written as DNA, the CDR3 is TGCGCCAGCAGCTTTATAAGATTAGCGGGAGGGAACACCGGGGAGCTGTTTTTT.

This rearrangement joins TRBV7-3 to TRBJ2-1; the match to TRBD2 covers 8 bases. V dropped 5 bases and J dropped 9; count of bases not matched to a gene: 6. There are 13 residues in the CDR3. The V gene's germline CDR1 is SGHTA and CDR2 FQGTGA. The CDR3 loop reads CASSPTSVGEQFF. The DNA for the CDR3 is TGTGCCAGCAGCCCGACTAGCGTGGGTGAGCAGTTCTTC.

DNA of the CDR3: TGTGCCAGCAGTCCGGAAACCGGGACAGGCAATTCACCCCTCCACTTT. Amino acid sequence: CASSPETGTGNSPLHF. This chain links TRBV6-2 or TRBV6-3 with TRBJ1-6, with 8 bases fitting TRBD1. With 5 bases clipped from V and 7 bases from J, the junction kept 10 bases outside the gene matches. Per germline, CDR1 MNHEY and CDR2 SVGEGT. The CDR3 loop spans 16 amino acids.

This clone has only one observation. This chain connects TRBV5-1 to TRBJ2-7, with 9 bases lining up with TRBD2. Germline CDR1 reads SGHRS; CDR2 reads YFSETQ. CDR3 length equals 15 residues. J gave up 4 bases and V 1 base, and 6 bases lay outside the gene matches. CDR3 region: CASSLFDSGSYEQYF. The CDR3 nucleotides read TGCGCCAGCAGCTTGTTTGATAGCGGGAGTTACGAGCAGTACTTC. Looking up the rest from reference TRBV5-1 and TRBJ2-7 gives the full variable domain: KAGVTQTPRYLIKTRGQQVTLSCSPISGHRSVSWYQQTPGQGLQFLFEYFSETQRNKGNFPGRFSGRQFSNSRSEMNVSTLELGDSALYLCASSLFDSGSYEQYFGPGTRLTVT.

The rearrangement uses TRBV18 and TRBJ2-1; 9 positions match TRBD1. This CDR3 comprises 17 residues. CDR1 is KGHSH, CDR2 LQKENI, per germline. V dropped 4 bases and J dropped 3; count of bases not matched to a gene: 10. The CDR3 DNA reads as TGTGCCAGCTCACTCGATCCGGGACAGGGAAGCTACAATGAGCAGTTCTTC. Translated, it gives CASSLDPGQGSYNEQFF.

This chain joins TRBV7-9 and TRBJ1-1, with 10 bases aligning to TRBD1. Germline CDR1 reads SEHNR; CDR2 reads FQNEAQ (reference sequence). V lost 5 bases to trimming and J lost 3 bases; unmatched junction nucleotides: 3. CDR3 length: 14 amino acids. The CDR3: CASSTGQGDTEAFF. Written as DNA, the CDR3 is TGTGCCAGCAGCACCGGACAGGGGGACACTGAAGCTTTCTTT.

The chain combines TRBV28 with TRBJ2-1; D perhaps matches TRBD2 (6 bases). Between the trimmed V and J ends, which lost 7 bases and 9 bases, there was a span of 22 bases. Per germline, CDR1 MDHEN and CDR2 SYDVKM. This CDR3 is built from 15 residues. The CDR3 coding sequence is TGTGCCAGCAAACCTCCTCTAAGCGGGTCAAGTGAGCAGTTCTTC. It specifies CASKPPLSGSSEQFF.

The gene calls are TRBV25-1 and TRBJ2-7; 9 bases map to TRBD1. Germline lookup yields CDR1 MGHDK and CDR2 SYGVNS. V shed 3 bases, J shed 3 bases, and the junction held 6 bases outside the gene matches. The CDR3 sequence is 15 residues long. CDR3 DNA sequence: TGTGCCAGCAGTGACCGGACAGGGGCCAGCTACGAGCAGTACTTC. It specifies CASSDRTGASYEQYF.

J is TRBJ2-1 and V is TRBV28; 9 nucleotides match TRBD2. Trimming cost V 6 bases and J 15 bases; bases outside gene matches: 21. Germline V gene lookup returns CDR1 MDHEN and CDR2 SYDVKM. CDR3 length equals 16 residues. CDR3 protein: CASRRQGLLAGVVLFF. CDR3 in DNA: TGTGCCAGCAGACGGCAGGGTCTTTTAGCGGGAGTGGTCCTGTTCTTC.

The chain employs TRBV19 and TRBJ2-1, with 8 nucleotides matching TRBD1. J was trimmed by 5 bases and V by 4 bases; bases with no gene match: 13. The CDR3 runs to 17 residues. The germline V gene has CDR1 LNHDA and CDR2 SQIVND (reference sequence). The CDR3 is CASSRGLDRDLHNEQFF. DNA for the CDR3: TGTGCCAGTAGTAGGGGATTGGACAGGGATCTCCACAATGAGCAGTTCTTC.

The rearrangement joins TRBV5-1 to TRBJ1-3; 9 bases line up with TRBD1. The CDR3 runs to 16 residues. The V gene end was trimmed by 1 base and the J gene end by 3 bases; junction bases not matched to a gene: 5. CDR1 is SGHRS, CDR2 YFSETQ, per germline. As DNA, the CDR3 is TGCGCCAGCAGCTTGAACACAGGGGGCTATGGAAACACCATATATTTT. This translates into CASSLNTGGYGNTIYF.

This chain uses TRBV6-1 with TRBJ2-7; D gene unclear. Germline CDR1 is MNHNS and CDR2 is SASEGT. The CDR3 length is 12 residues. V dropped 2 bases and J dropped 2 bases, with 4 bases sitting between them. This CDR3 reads CASSESAYEQYF. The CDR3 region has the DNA TGTGCCAGCAGTGAATCTGCCTACGAGCAGTACTTC.

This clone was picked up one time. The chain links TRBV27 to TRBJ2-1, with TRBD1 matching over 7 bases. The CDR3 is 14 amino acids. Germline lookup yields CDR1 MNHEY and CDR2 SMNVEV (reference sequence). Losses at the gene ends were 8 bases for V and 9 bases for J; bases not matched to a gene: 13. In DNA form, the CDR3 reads TGTGCCAGCTCCACCGGGACAGCGAGCGGTGAGCAGTTCTTC. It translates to CASSTGTASGEQFF.

In nucleotides, the CDR3 is TGTGCCAGTAGTATAGGGGCGGGGACAGGGGTTGAAAAACTGTTTTTT. This encodes CASSIGAGTGVEKLFF. The rearrangement links TRBV19 to TRBJ1-4, with 10 bases identical to TRBD1. The V and J ends lost 1 base and 7 bases, in that order; junction bases with no gene match: 6. Germline CDR1 is LNHDA and CDR2 is SQIVND (reference sequence). There are 16 residues in the CDR3. Full variable domain (rest looked up from reference TRBV19 and TRBJ1-4): DGGITQSPKYLFRKEGQNVTLSCEQNLNHDAMYWYRQDPGQGLRLIYYSQIVNDFQKGDIAEGYSVSREKKESFPLTVTSAQKNPTAFYLCASSIGAGTGVEKLFFGSGTQLSVL.

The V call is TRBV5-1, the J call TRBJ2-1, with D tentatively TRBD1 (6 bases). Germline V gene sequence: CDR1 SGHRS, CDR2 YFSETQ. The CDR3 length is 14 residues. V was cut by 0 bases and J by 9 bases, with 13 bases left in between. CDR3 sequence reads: CASSLAATGGEQFF. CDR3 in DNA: TGCGCCAGCAGCTTGGCAGCGACAGGTGGTGAGCAGTTCTTC.

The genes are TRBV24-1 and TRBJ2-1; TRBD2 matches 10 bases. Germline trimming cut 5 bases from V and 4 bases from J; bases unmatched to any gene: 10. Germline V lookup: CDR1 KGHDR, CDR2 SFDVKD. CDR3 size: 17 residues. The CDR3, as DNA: TGTGCCACCAGTGCCACATATAGCGGGAGGAGTTACAATGAGCAGTTCTTC. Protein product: CATSATYSGRSYNEQFF.

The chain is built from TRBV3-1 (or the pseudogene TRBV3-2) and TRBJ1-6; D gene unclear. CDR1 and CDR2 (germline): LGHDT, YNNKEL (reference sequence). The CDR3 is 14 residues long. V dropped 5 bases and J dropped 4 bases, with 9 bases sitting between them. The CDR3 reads CASSDQVYNSPLHF. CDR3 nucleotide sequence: TGTGCCAGCAGCGATCAGGTTTATAATTCACCCCTCCACTTT.

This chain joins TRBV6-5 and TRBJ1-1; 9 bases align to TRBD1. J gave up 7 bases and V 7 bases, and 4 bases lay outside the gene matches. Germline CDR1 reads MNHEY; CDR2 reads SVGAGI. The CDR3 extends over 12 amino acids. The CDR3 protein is CASTRDRDEAFF. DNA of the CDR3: TGTGCCAGCACCCGGGACAGGGATGAAGCTTTCTTT.

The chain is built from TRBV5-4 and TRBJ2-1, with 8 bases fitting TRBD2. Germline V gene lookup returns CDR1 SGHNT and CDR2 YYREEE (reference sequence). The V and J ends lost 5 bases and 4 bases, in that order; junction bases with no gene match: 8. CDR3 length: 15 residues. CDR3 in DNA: TGTGCCAGCAGTGGCAGAACTAGCGGATACAATGAGCAGTTCTTC. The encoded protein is CASSGRTSGYNEQFF.

In nucleotides, the CDR3 is TGTGCCAGCAGCCAAGGGCAGGGTGCTAACTATGGCTACACCTTC. It yields the protein CASSQGQGANYGYTF. This chain connects TRBV4-2 to TRBJ1-2; D is perhaps TRBD1 (5 bases). Trimming removed 1 base at V and 0 bases at J, with 9 bases between. This CDR3 has 15 amino acids. Germline CDR1 and CDR2: LGHNA and YNFKEQ.

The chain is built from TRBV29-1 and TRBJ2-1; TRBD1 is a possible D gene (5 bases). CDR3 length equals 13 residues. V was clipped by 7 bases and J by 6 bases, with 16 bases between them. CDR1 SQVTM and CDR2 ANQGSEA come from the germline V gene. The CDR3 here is CSAGPGIPNEQFF. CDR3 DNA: TGCAGCGCGGGCCCAGGGATCCCCAATGAGCAGTTCTTC.

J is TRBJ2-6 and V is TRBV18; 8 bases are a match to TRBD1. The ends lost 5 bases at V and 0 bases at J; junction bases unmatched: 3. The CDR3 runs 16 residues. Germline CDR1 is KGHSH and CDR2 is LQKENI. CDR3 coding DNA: TGTGCCAGCTCATCGGGACAGGACTCTGGGGCCAACGTCCTGACTTTC. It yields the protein CASSSGQDSGANVLTF.

The chain's CDR3 is CASTSEAGRSLHTEAFF. In DNA form, the CDR3 reads TGTGCCAGCACCTCGGAGGCAGGACGGAGCCTACACACTGAAGCTTTCTTT. V gene TRBV2 combines with J gene TRBJ1-1; no definite D call. V lost 7 bases and J lost 3, with 24 bases in between. The CDR3 totals 17 residues. CDR1 and CDR2 from the germline V gene are SNHLY and FYNNEI.

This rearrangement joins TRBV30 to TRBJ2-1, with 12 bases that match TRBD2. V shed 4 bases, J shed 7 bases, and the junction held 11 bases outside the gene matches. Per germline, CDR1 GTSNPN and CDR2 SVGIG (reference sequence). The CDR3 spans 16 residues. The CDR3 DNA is TGTGCCTGGACCGGCGGAGCGCTAGCGGGAGGGAATGAGCAGTTCTTC. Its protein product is CAWTGGALAGGNEQFF.